One T cell receptor (beta chain) is described in this entry. Its antigen remains unidentified. Germline-derived CDR1 and CDR2 are MNHNY and SVGAGI (reference sequence). Trimming pared 2 bases from V and 4 bases from J, leaving 2 bases between. The CDR3 is made up of 12 amino acids. This sample was taken from a study of T-cell reconstitution after alpha-beta-depleted transplantation in children. The study, taken as a whole, reports: Fresh T-cell production supplied most of the T-cell counts and diversity seen one year after transplant. Surviving thymic progenitors and recipient T cells were the source of high TCRbeta diversity at day 60 in some patients. Several hundred rapidly expanded clones from non-depleted graft cells reportedly supplied alpha-beta T cells about two months post-transplant.

Preparation of the TCRbeta library was carried out with unique molecular identifiers. MiXCR, run by TCRdb on the PCR reads, gives a single entry per CDR3 protein. The sample contains 77,000 or so distinct CDR3 sequences, 15% to 20% of which appear only once. V is TRBV6-6 and J is TRBJ2-2; no firm D call. Sequencing was performed on PBMCs, mostly from graft donor cells, taken 360 days after TCRalphabeta/CD19-depleted stem cell transplant. The receptor was isolated from a male patient under 10 years old who had a stem cell transplant for acute lymphoblastic leukemia, so the T cells may come from the graft donor. The CDR3 loop reads CASSYTTGELFF. CDR3 nucleotide sequence: TGTGCCAGCAGTTACACCACCGGGGAGCTGTTTTTT.